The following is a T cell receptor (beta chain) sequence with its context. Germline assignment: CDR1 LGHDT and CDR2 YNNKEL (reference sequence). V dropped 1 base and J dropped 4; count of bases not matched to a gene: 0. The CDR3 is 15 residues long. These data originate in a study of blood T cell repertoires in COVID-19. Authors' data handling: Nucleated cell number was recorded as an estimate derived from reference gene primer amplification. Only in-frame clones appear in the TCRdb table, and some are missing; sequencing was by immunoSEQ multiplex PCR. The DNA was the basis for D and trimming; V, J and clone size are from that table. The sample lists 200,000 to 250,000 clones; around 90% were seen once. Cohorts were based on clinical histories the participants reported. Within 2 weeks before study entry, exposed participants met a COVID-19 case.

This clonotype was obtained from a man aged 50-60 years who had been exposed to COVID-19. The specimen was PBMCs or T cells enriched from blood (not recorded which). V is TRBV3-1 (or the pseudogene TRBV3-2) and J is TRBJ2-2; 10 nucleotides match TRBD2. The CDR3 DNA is TGTGCCAGCAGCCAAGGACTAGCGGGCACCGGGGAGCTGTTTTTT. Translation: CASSQGLAGTGELFF.